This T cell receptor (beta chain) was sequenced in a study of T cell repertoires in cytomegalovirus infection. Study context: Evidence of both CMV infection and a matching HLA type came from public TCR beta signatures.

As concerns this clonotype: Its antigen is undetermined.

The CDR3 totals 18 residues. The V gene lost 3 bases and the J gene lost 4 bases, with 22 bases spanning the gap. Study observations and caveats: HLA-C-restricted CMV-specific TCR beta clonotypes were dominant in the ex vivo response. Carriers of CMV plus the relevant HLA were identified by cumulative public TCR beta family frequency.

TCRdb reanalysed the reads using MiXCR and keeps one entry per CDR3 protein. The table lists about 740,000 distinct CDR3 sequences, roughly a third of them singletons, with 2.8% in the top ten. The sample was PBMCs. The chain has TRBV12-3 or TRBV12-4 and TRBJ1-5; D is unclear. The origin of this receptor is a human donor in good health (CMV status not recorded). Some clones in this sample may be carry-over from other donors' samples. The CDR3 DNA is TGTGCCAGCAGTTTGAGTTTGAGTGGAAGGTTGGGTAATCAGCCCCAGCATTTT. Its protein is CASSLSLSGRLGNQPQHF.